This record concerns one T cell receptor beta chain sequence. This sample stems from a study of control samples from healthy donors and cancer patients. Data came from immunoSEQ multiplex PCR; TCRdb stores just in-frame clones and leaves some out. The profile shows 120,000 to 150,000 clones, approximately 88% of them singletons. This TCR was recovered from a man aged 25 to 40 in good health. Sequencing input: blood.

The CDR3 bases are TGTGCCAGCAGCCTTGCCTCCTATGGCTACACCTTC. Translation gives CASSLASYGYTF. The chain has TRBV7-2 and TRBJ1-2; no firm D call. Trimming stripped 5 bases from V and 4 bases from J, with 8 bases between. This CDR3 has 12 amino acids. From germline, CDR1 is SGHTA and CDR2 FQGNSA.